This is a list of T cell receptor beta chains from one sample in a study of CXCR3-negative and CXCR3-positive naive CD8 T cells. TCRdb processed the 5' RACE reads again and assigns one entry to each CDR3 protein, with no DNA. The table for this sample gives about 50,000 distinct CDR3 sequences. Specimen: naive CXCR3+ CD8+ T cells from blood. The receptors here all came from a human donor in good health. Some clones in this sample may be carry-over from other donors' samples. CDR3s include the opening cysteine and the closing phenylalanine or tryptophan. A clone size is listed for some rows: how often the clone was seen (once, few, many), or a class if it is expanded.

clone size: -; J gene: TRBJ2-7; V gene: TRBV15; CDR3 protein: CATSSPSGGPSSYEQYF
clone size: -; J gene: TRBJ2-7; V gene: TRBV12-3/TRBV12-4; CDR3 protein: CASSTTVTYEQYF
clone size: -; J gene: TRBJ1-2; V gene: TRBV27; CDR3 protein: CASSLSSGNYGYTF
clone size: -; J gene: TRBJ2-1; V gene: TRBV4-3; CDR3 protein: CASSPVGQIFYNEQFF
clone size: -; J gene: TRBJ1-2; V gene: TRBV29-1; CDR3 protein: CSVAGTGGDYGYTF
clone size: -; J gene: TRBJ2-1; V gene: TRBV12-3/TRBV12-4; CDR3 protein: CASSSLRDFKSSYNELFF
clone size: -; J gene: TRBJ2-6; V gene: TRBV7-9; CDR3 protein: CASSSPGRYSGANVLTF
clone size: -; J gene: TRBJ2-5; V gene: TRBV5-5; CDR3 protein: CASSLAGRGSQETQYF
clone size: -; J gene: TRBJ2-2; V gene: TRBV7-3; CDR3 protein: CASQGRENTGELFF
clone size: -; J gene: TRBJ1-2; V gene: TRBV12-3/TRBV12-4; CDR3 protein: CASLDRGIPNYGYTF
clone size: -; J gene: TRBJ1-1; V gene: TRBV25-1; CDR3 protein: CASSEQRLMNTEAFF
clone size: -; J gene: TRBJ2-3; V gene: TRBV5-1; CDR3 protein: CASSFRLAGTDTQYF
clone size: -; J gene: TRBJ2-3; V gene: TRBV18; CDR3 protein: CASSPLGEAQYF
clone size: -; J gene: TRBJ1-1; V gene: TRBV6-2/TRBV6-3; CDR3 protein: CASSWGPGTEAFF
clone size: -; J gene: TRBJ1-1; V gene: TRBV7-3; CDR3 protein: CASSSLGRNTEAFF
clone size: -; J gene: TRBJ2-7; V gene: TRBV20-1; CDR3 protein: CSARNGYEQYF
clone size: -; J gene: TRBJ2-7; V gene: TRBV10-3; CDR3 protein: CAISEGHRYEQYF
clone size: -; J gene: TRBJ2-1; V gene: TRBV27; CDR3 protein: CACSETNSYNEQFF
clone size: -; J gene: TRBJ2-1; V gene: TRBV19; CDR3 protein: CASSTDRAREDEQFF
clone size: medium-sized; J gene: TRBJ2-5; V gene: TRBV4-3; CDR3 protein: CASSHPDLGPGTQYF
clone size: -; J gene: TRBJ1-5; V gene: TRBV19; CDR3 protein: CASSPAIPEPQHF
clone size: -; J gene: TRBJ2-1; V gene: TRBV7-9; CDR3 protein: CASSLAPGPAGNEQFF
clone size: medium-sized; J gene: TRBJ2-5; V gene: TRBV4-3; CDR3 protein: CASSQDRSSQETQYF
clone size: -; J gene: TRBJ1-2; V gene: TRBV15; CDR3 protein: CATSPRASGGSDYGYTF
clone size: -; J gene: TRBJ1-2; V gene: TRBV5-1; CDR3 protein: CASSPMTGGNYGYTF
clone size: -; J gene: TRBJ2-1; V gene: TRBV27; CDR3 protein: CASSSTGSSYNEQFF
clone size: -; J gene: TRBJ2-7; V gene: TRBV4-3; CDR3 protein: CASSQDRRGYHEQYF
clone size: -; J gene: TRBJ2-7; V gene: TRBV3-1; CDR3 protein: CASSSKSTVSYEQYF
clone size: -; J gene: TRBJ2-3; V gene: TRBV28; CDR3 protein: CASSFPWDTQYF
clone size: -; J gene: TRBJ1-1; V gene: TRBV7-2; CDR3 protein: CASSLEPRGYMNTEAFF
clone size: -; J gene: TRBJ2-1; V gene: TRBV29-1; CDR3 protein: CSVETGLNEQFF